A selection of T cell receptor beta chains follows, all from one sample in a study of blood T cell repertoires in COVID-19. Assay: immunoSEQ multiplex PCR; the TCRdb copy retains only in-frame clones and omits some. The sample has about 360,000 clones, 86% seen once; the top ten hold about 7.1%. Sequencing was carried out using peripheral blood. These receptors were taken from a woman aged 55-75 years with COVID-19, enrolled during active disease. The CDR3 runs from the conserved cysteine through the conserved F or W. The D gene is left open where the match is weak. Clone size is not always given. Where it is, it says once, few, many or a class for expanded clones.

.	TRBV6-5	TRBJ1-6	.	14	CASSYSRGQGPLHF	TGTGCCAGCAGTTACTCGAGAGGTCAGGGACCCCTCCACTTT
.	TRBV11-2	TRBJ1-1	few	14	CASSLDRREAEAFF	TGTGCCAGCAGCTTAGACAGGAGGGAGGCAGAAGCTTTCTTT
.	TRBV2	TRBJ1-5	.	13	CASSEEGGQPQHF	TGTGCCAGCAGTGAAGAAGGCGGTCAGCCCCAGCATTTT
.	TRBV11-3	TRBJ2-1	.	19	CASSRSWDSAASSYNEQFF	TGTGCCAGCAGCCGCTCTTGGGACTCCGCCGCGAGCTCCTACAATGAGCAGTTCTTC
TRBD1	TRBV29-1	TRBJ2-5	.	16	CSVEGSNRGLGETQYF	TGCAGCGTTGAAGGGAGTAACAGGGGGTTGGGGGAGACCCAGTACTTC
.	TRBV11-2	TRBJ2-7	few	14	CASSSTGQSYEQYF	TGTGCCAGCAGCTCGACCGGACAGTCCTACGAGCAGTACTTC
TRBD1	TRBV9	TRBJ1-2	once	14	CASSVSQGAYGYTF	TGTGCCAGCAGCGTATCACAGGGGGCCTATGGCTACACCTTC
.	TRBV7-9	TRBJ1-4	.	17	CASSLAGVAAGNEKLFF	TGTGCCAGCAGCTTAGCGGGAGTGGCCGCGGGGAATGAAAAACTGTTTTTT
TRBD1	TRBV3-1/TRBV3-2	TRBJ1-2	.	15	CASSQVDRGIYGYTF	TGTGCCAGCAGCCAAGTGGACAGGGGAATCTATGGCTACACCTTC
.	TRBV7-9	TRBJ2-7	few	14	CASSAAGVTYEQYF	TGTGCCAGCAGCGCCGCCGGAGTAACCTACGAGCAGTACTTC
TRBD2	TRBV7-6	TRBJ2-5	few	14	CASSLEGGGETQYF	TGTGCCAGCAGCTTAGAGGGCGGGGGAGAGACCCAGTACTTC
TRBD2	TRBV4-2	TRBJ2-3	.	19	CASSQIVGTSGGSTDTQYF	TGTGCCAGCAGCCAAATAGTTGGGACTAGCGGGGGTAGCACAGATACGCAGTATTTT
TRBD1	TRBV18	TRBJ2-3	once	16	CASSQRQGAGTDTQYF	TGTGCCAGCTCGCAGAGACAGGGCGCGGGCACAGATACGCAGTATTTT
.	TRBV29-1	TRBJ1-2	few	12	CSVDGQNYGYTF	TGCAGCGTTGATGGACAGAACTATGGCTACACCTTC
.	TRBV30	TRBJ2-1	once	12	CAARGSYNEQFF	TGTGCCGCCAGGGGATCCTACAATGAGCAGTTCTTC
.	TRBV18	TRBJ2-7	.	11	CASSSTYEQYF	TGTGCCAGCTCATCAACCTACGAGCAGTACTTC
TRBD1	TRBV5-8	TRBJ1-5	.	16	CASSSTGDSGYQPQHF	TGTGCCAGCAGCTCAACAGGGGACAGTGGATATCAGCCCCAGCATTTT
.	TRBV7-9	TRBJ1-1	.	14	CASSLTGLNTEAFF	TGTGCCAGCAGCTTAACAGGGTTGAACACTGAAGCTTTCTTT
.	TRBV2	TRBJ1-3	.	14	CASSGSGGGNTIYF	TGTGCCAGCTCTGGCTCGGGAGGTGGAAACACCATATATTTT
.	TRBV7-2	TRBJ2-7	few	15	CASSFLPDFSYEQYF	TGTGCCAGCAGCTTTTTGCCAGATTTCTCCTACGAGCAGTACTTC
.	TRBV7-3	TRBJ1-1	.	13	CASSLTANTEAFF	TGTGCCAGCAGCTTAACAGCGAACACTGAAGCTTTCTTT
.	TRBV7-6	TRBJ1-4	.	14	CASSLENGNEKLFF	TGTGCCAGCAGCTTAGAGAACGGTAATGAAAAACTGTTTTTT
TRBD1	TRBV30	TRBJ1-1	.	16	CAWSADRSWGGTEAFF	TGTGCCTGGAGTGCGGACAGGTCGTGGGGTGGGACTGAAGCTTTCTTT
TRBD1	TRBV5-1	TRBJ1-1	few	13	CASGMDRVGEAFF	TGCGCCAGCGGAATGGACAGGGTAGGCGAAGCTTTCTTT
TRBD1	TRBV5-6	TRBJ1-2	few	14	CASNEGQTYYGYTF	TGTGCCAGCAATGAGGGACAGACCTACTATGGCTACACCTTC
TRBD1	TRBV19	TRBJ1-2	.	15	CASSMSQGSNYGYTF	TGTGCCAGTAGTATGTCACAGGGGTCTAACTATGGCTACACCTTC
TRBD1	TRBV5-1	TRBJ1-4	.	15	CASSLQGTGDEKLFF	TGCGCCAGCAGCCTACAAGGGACAGGTGATGAAAAACTGTTTTTT
TRBD1	TRBV27	TRBJ1-2	.	15	CASSSSGTGIYGYTF	TGTGCCAGCAGTTCGTCCGGGACAGGGATCTATGGCTACACCTTC
.	TRBV2	TRBJ2-2	once	14	CASSAGRNTGELFF	TGTGCCAGCTCCGCGGGCAGGAACACCGGGGAGCTGTTTTTT
TRBD1	TRBV2	TRBJ2-5	.	14	CASSPGQGSQTQYF	TGTGCCAGCAGCCCGGGACAGGGGTCGCAGACCCAGTACTTC
.	TRBV29-1	TRBJ2-1	.	11	CSVEGRYEQFF	TGCAGCGTTGAAGGCCGGTACGAGCAGTTCTTC
TRBD1	TRBV6-5	TRBJ2-7	.	15	CASSSRTGRSYEQYF	TGTGCCAGCAGCTCCAGGACAGGGCGCTCCTACGAGCAGTACTTC
.	TRBV19	TRBJ2-2	.	13	CASSIARYGELFF	TGTGCCAGTAGTATAGCCCGCTACGGGGAGCTGTTTTTT
TRBD1	TRBV14	TRBJ1-1	.	13	CASSPGGRAEAFF	TGTGCCAGCAGCCCAGGGGGGAGAGCTGAAGCTTTCTTT
.	TRBV7-8	TRBJ1-2	.	13	CASSFDSGYGYTF	TGTGCCAGCAGCTTTGACTCTGGGTATGGCTACACCTTC
TRBD1	TRBV6-5	TRBJ1-3	.	15	CASSNQGAPGNTIYF	TGTGCCAGCAGTAACCAGGGGGCGCCTGGAAACACCATATATTTT
.	TRBV7-2	TRBJ1-5	.	14	CASSLLAGEQPQHF	TGTGCCAGCAGCCTCCTCGCGGGGGAGCAGCCCCAGCATTTT
.	TRBV28	TRBJ1-2	.	14	CASSPGGSNYGYTF	TGTGCCAGCAGCCCCGGAGGGTCGAACTATGGCTACACCTTC
.	TRBV3-1/TRBV3-2	TRBJ1-1	.	12	CASSQEPEGAFF	TGTGCCAGCAGCCAAGAGCCGGAGGGAGCTTTCTTT
.	TRBV6-6	TRBJ2-7	.	14	CASSALEGAYEQYF	TGTGCCAGCAGTGCACTAGAAGGTGCCTACGAGCAGTACTTC
.	TRBV19	TRBJ2-7	.	14	CAIKTRGTSYEQYF	TGTGCCATAAAAACCCGGGGTACCTCCTACGAGCAGTACTTC
.	TRBV19	TRBJ2-7	.	14	CASSISQAGYEQYF	TGTGCCAGTAGTATTTCGCAGGCTGGGTACGAGCAGTACTTC
.	TRBV2	TRBJ1-5	.	15	CASSTQGIQNQPQHF	TGTGCCAGCAGTACCCAGGGGATCCAGAATCAGCCCCAGCATTTT